The sequence of this T cell receptor (beta chain) was determined in a study of shared clonotypes between healthy human individuals. Study details: Three plates were used per donor for CD4 naive, three for CD4 memory, two for CD8 naive and one for CD8 memory.

A remark on this clone: Its cognate antigen is unknown.

Generated by immunoSEQ multiplex PCR, the TCRdb table keeps only in-frame clones and is missing some. The sample consists of around 650,000 clones, 96% of them appearing once. Positively selected for CCR7, the CD45RO-negative cells used as naive CD8 cells excluded terminally differentiated effector memory CD45RA+ cells. Nashville, Tennessee was home to all donors, who were Caucasian adults. The V and J ends lost 5 bases and 3 bases respectively, with 10 bases between them. CDR1 is SEHNR, CDR2 FQNEAQ, per germline (reference sequence). This CDR3 comprises 13 residues. Findings of the study overall: The naive CD4 repertoires of a few donors were compared, and around 4.7% of clonotypes were shared. Larger estimated richness was generally seen in naive subsets than in memory subsets.

The sequenced material came from naive CD8+ T cells sorted from blood. This TCR derives from a woman aged 25-40 years in good health. The chain joins TRBV7-9 to TRBJ1-2; TRBD1 might be the D (5 bases). This CDR3 is CASSKDSHYGYTF. The CDR3 bases are TGTGCCAGCAGCAAAGACAGCCACTATGGCTACACCTTC.